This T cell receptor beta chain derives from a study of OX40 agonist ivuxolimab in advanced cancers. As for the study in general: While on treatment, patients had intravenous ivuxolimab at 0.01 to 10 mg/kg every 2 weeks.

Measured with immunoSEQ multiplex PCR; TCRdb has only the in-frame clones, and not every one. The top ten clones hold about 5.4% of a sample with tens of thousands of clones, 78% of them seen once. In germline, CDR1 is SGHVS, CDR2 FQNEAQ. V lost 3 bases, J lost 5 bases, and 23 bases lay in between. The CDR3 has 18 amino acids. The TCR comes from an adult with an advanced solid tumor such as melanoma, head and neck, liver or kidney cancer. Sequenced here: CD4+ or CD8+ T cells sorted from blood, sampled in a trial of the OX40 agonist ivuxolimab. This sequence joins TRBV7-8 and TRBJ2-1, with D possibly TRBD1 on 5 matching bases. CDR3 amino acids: CASSLLKGRPYYDNEQFF. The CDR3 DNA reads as TGTGCCAGCAGCTTGCTTAAGGGGCGCCCCTACTACGACAATGAGCAGTTCTTC.